The T cell receptor (beta chain) under discussion was sequenced for a study of OX40 agonist ivuxolimab in advanced cancers. Study results and caveats: Averaging showed that CD8+ T cells had more expanded clones than CD4+ did. Researchers did not establish what antigens the expanded peripheral T cells target.

Profiled with immunoSEQ multiplex PCR; TCRdb holds only in-frame clones, not every one. The sample includes tens of thousands of clones, around four fifths of them seen just once. To note about this clone: As yet, its antigen is unknown.

The investigators sampled blood at baseline, at cycle 4 day 1, and at cycle 7 day 1. V lost 2 bases and J 1 base, leaving 5 bases between the germline ends. CDR1 LNHDA and CDR2 SQIVND come from the germline V gene (reference sequence). The CDR3 covers 13 residues. V is TRBV19 and J is TRBJ2-5; D is ambiguous. Here the sequenced sample was CD4+ or CD8+ T cells sorted from blood, taken in a trial of the OX40 agonist ivuxolimab. The TCR comes from an adult with an advanced solid tumor such as melanoma, head and neck, liver or kidney cancer. This chain's CDR3 is CASSIPPQETQYF. DNA for the CDR3: TGTGCCAGTAGTATACCCCCCCAAGAGACCCAGTACTTC.